This is a list of T cell receptor beta chains from one sample in a study of OX40 agonist ivuxolimab in advanced cancers. This table comes from immunoSEQ multiplex PCR, and its TCRdb copy is limited to in-frame clones, with some not included. Of about 69,000 clones in the sample, 75% to 90% were seen once. The sample consisted of CD4+ or CD8+ T cells sorted from blood, taken in a trial of the OX40 agonist ivuxolimab. These receptors were collected from an adult with an advanced solid tumor such as melanoma, head and neck, liver or kidney cancer. The CDR3 runs from the conserved cysteine through the conserved F or W. Fields, in order: D gene, clone size, J gene, V gene, CDR3 DNA, CDR3 protein. The D gene is left open where the match is weak. Rows give clone size only sometimes, using once, few, many, or a class for an expanded clone.

d_gene: TRBD1; abundance: -; j_gene: TRBJ1-1; v_gene: TRBV6-4; CDR3nt: TGTGCCAGCAGTACAGGGGGCGCGGGGACTGAAGCTTTCTTT; CDR3aa: CASSTGGAGTEAFF
d_gene: TRBD1; abundance: -; j_gene: TRBJ1-1; v_gene: TRBV19; CDR3nt: TGTGCCAGCTTCTTGGGACAGGCGAACACTGAAGCTTTCTTT; CDR3aa: CASFLGQANTEAFF
d_gene: -; abundance: -; j_gene: TRBJ2-7; v_gene: TRBV5-1; CDR3nt: TGCGCCAGCAGCTTGGCCTGGGGAGGATACGAGCAGTACTTC; CDR3aa: CASSLAWGGYEQYF
d_gene: TRBD2; abundance: -; j_gene: TRBJ2-5; v_gene: TRBV19; CDR3nt: TGTGCCAGTAGTATAAGCGGGGGGACGGAGACCCAGTACTTC; CDR3aa: CASSISGGTETQYF
d_gene: TRBD2; abundance: -; j_gene: TRBJ2-3; v_gene: TRBV4-3; CDR3nt: TGCGCCAGCAGCCAAGCCCTCCTACTAGCGGGAGACACAGATACGCAGTATTTT; CDR3aa: CASSQALLLAGDTDTQYF
d_gene: -; abundance: -; j_gene: TRBJ1-2; v_gene: TRBV4-1; CDR3nt: TGCGCCAGCAGCCAAGTGGGGGACCGGGATGGCTACACCTTC; CDR3aa: CASSQVGDRDGYTF
d_gene: TRBD1; abundance: -; j_gene: TRBJ2-7; v_gene: TRBV4-3; CDR3nt: TGCGCCAGCAGCCAAACAGGGACAGGGACCTACGAGCAGTACTTC; CDR3aa: CASSQTGTGTYEQYF
d_gene: -; abundance: few; j_gene: TRBJ2-1; v_gene: TRBV30; CDR3nt: TGTGCCTGGGCACCTCCCGAGATCTCCTACAATGAGCAGTTCTTC; CDR3aa: CAWAPPEISYNEQFF
d_gene: TRBD2; abundance: -; j_gene: TRBJ2-1; v_gene: TRBV9; CDR3nt: TGTGCCAGCAGCGCGACCGAACTAGCGGGAGTTGAGGATGAGCAGTTCTTC; CDR3aa: CASSATELAGVEDEQFF
d_gene: -; abundance: -; j_gene: TRBJ2-7; v_gene: TRBV11-3; CDR3nt: TGTGCCAGCAGCTTAGCCCTGGAGGGGCAGGTCGACGAGCAGTACTTC; CDR3aa: CASSLALEGQVDEQYF
d_gene: -; abundance: -; j_gene: TRBJ1-5; v_gene: TRBV6-5; CDR3nt: TGTGCCAGCAGTTATGGCATATATAGCAATCAGCCCCAGCATTTT; CDR3aa: CASSYGIYSNQPQHF
d_gene: -; abundance: -; j_gene: TRBJ2-2; v_gene: TRBV7-6; CDR3nt: TGTGCCAGCAGCTTATCTGAGGGCGGGGAGCTGTTTTTT; CDR3aa: CASSLSEGGELFF
d_gene: -; abundance: -; j_gene: TRBJ1-2; v_gene: TRBV20-1; CDR3nt: TGCAGTGTTAGGGGGGGGATCGGCTACACCTTC; CDR3aa: CSVRGGIGYTF
d_gene: -; abundance: -; j_gene: TRBJ1-2; v_gene: TRBV6-6; CDR3nt: TGTGCCAGCAACTACTTAGGAGGGGAGGGCTACACCTTC; CDR3aa: CASNYLGGEGYTF
d_gene: -; abundance: -; j_gene: TRBJ1-1; v_gene: TRBV7-9; CDR3nt: TGTGCGAGCGGGGGGAACACTGAAGCTTTCTTT; CDR3aa: CASGGNTEAFF
d_gene: -; abundance: -; j_gene: TRBJ1-2; v_gene: TRBV7-9; CDR3nt: TGTGCCAGCAGCCCCACAGCTAACTATGGCTACACCTTC; CDR3aa: CASSPTANYGYTF
d_gene: TRBD1; abundance: -; j_gene: TRBJ2-2; v_gene: TRBV29-1; CDR3nt: TGCAGCGTAGCGGGACAGGGGGCGACCGGGGAGCTGTTTTTT; CDR3aa: CSVAGQGATGELFF
d_gene: -; abundance: -; j_gene: TRBJ1-1; v_gene: TRBV6-1; CDR3nt: TGTGCCAGCAGTGTCCTCAGTGAGAACACTGAAGCTTTCTTT; CDR3aa: CASSVLSENTEAFF